This TCR beta chain is drawn from a study of Ad26.COV2.S vaccination and SARS-CoV-2 variants. This CDR3 contains 15 residues. The germline gives CDR1 MDHEN, CDR2 SYDVKM. With 5 bases removed from V and 3 bases from J, the gap between germline ends came to 14 bases. Regarding this clone: Its antigen is not known.

Generated by immunoSEQ multiplex PCR, the TCRdb table keeps only in-frame clones and is missing some. The data contain a few hundred thousand clones, approximately 90% of them singletons. Findings and limits, study-wide: Overall T cell responses may have been underestimated by the analyses of TCR breadth and depth. Participants given vaccine showed non-spike TCR breadth similar to that of placebo recipients.

The sample's treatment: some 19 received Ad26.COV2.S at low or high dose, single or two shots; roughly five received placebo; per-sample allocation not given. Specimens were obtained on day 63 following the first vaccine or placebo injection. The starting material was peripheral blood, obtained in a trial of Ad26.COV2.S vaccine versus placebo. This TCR was sampled from a person between 18 and 65 years old who received the Ad26.COV2.S COVID-19 vaccine or a placebo. The V gene is TRBV28, the J gene TRBJ1-5, with D hard to call. The CDR3 sequence is CASSPHTPHNQPQHF. CDR3 coding DNA: TGTGCCAGCAGTCCACACACCCCACACAATCAGCCCCAGCATTTT.